Presented here are 23 T cell receptor beta chains from one specimen sequenced in a study of cytomegalovirus exposure and HLA in healthy donors (TCRdb year 2017). The library came from the immunoSEQ multiplex PCR assay. A mixture of 60 forward primers for TCR Vbeta segments and 13 reverse primers for TCR Jbeta segments was used in the multiplex PCR. Held by TCRdb, this immuneACCESS table contains in-frame sequences only and omits some clones. Under half of the omission traces to an unresolved V gene where checked; the cause of the rest is unknown. This sample's clone table shows 70,000 or so clones. Of the sample, about 0.83% is held by the ten largest clones. The specimen was PBMCs. These receptors were obtained from a boy between 5 and 17 years old in good health and CMV-seronegative.

This chain uses TRBV5-1 with TRBJ2-2; 7 bases agree with TRBD2. The CDR3 has 14 amino acids. The germline V gene encodes CDR1 SGHRS and CDR2 YFSETQ. With 2 bases clipped from V and 4 bases from J, the junction kept 2 bases outside the gene matches. The CDR3 DNA is TGCGCCAGCAGCTTAGCGGGACCCACCGGGGAGCTGTTTTTT. Protein sequence: CASSLAGPTGELFF.

The CDR3, as DNA: TGTGCCAGCAGCTCGTTTACTAGCGGAACCTACAATGAGCAGTTCTTC. Its translation: CASSSFTSGTYNEQFF. The J gene is TRBJ2-1, the V gene TRBV7-6, with 8 bases fitting TRBD2. Germline CDR1 SGHVS, CDR2 FNYEAQ. The CDR3 runs 16 residues. With 4 bases clipped from V and 2 bases from J, the junction kept 7 bases outside the gene matches.

V usage is TRBV28 and J usage is TRBJ1-2; D is unresolved. CDR1 is MDHEN, CDR2 SYDVKM, per germline. The V gene lost 1 base and the J gene lost 5 bases, with 5 bases spanning the gap. The CDR3 has 12 amino acids. CDR3 protein: CASSLSGYGYTF. CDR3 nucleotides: TGTGCCAGCAGTTTATCCGGGTATGGCTACACCTTC.

This chain uses TRBV6-5 with TRBJ1-2; D is undetermined. The germline V gene has CDR1 MNHEY and CDR2 SVGAGI. This CDR3 has 15 amino acids. Trimming cost V 1 base and J 2 bases, with 11 bases left between them. CDR3 residues: CASSYYIGENYGYTF. The CDR3 DNA is TGTGCCAGCAGTTACTACATTGGGGAGAACTATGGCTACACCTTC.

The chain links TRBV7-6 to TRBJ2-5, with a tentative D call TRBD2 (6 bases). The germline CDR1 and CDR2 sequences are SGHVS and FNYEAQ. Trimming left V 3 bases short and J 5 bases short, with 10 bases between. The length of the CDR3 is 13 residues. In nucleotides, the CDR3 is TGTGCCAGCAGCTTCGGGGGTGGGGAGACCCAGTACTTC. Protein: CASSFGGGETQYF.

The rearrangement uses TRBV4-3 and TRBJ2-7; 8 bases agree with TRBD1. The CDR3 has 15 residues. Germline CDR1 LGHNA, CDR2 YSLEER. V dropped 4 bases and J dropped 0; count of bases not matched to a gene: 5. In nucleotides, the CDR3 is TGCGCCAGCAGCCTTGGACAGGGTGTCTCCTACGAGCAGTACTTC. Translation: CASSLGQGVSYEQYF.

The V gene is TRBV27, the J gene TRBJ1-2; D unclear. Germline V CDR1 and CDR2: MNHEY, SMNVEV (reference sequence). The CDR3 sequence is 14 residues long. Trimming cost V 4 bases and J 7 bases, with 16 bases left between them. CDR3 amino acids: CASSSGVMSGGYTF. Written as DNA, the CDR3 is TGTGCCAGCAGTTCCGGTGTTATGTCGGGTGGCTACACCTTC.

This chain links TRBV7-2 with TRBJ1-4; TRBD1 matches 7 bases. The CDR3 length is 15 residues. The germline V gene has CDR1 SGHTA and CDR2 FQGNSA. The ends lost 3 bases at V and 3 bases at J; junction bases unmatched: 4. For the CDR3, the DNA is TGTGCCAGCAGCTTCACGGACAGGTCTAATGAAAAACTGTTTTTT. Translation gives CASSFTDRSNEKLFF. The full variable domain, its missing parts supplied by reference TRBV7-2 and TRBJ1-4, is GAGVSQSPSNKVTEKGKDVELRCDPISGHTALYWYRQSLGQGLEFLIYFQGNSAPDKSGLPSDRFSAERTGGSVSTLTIQRTQQEDSAVYLCASSFTDRSNEKLFFGSGTQLSVL.

The chain joins TRBV4-3 to TRBJ2-5; D might be TRBD2 (6 bases). V lost 4 bases, J lost 4 bases, and 10 bases lay in between. CDR3 length equals 13 residues. CDR1 is LGHNA, CDR2 YSLEER, per germline. Here the CDR3 reads CASSPPGLETQYF. Written as DNA, the CDR3 is TGCGCCAGCAGCCCCCCGGGACTAGAGACCCAGTACTTC.

This CDR3 reads CASSSSDRKTEAFF. CDR3 bases: TGTGCCAGCAGCTCATCGGACAGGAAAACTGAAGCTTTCTTT. J is TRBJ1-1 and V is TRBV7-9, with 7 bases lining up with TRBD1. Germline V gene sequence: CDR1 SEHNR, CDR2 FQNEAQ (reference sequence). Trimming took 4 bases from V and 5 from J; bases not matched to a gene: 7. The CDR3 spans 14 residues.

The J gene is TRBJ2-2, the V gene TRBV19; 10 bases align to TRBD2. The ends lost 7 bases at V and 2 bases at J; junction bases unmatched: 7. CDR1 and CDR2 from the germline V gene are LNHDA and SQIVND (reference sequence). This CDR3 has 16 residues. This CDR3 is CASIEAGGPNTGELFF. The CDR3 DNA follows: TGTGCCAGTATAGAAGCGGGGGGGCCTAACACCGGGGAGCTGTTTTTT.

This rearrangement joins TRBV9 to TRBJ2-2; TRBD2 agrees at 8 bases. This CDR3 has 17 amino acids. Per the germline V gene, CDR1 is SGDLS and CDR2 is YYNGEE. Trimming at V came to 0 bases and at J to 3 bases, leaving 7 bases not matched to a gene. The CDR3 here is CASSVEGLAGYTGELFF. CDR3 sequence (DNA): TGTGCCAGCAGCGTAGAAGGGCTAGCGGGTTACACCGGGGAGCTGTTTTTT. Full variable domain (remainder filled in from reference TRBV9 and TRBJ2-2): DSGVTQTPKHLITATGQRVTLRCSPRSGDLSVYWYQQSLDQGLQFLIQYYNGEERAKGNILERFSAQQFPDLHSELNLSSLELGDSALYFCASSVEGLAGYTGELFFGEGSRLTVL.

Points on this clone: No conserved phenylalanine or tryptophan ends this CDR3, so it is likely a read error. The DNA is omitted, as the CDR3 cannot be located on it reliably, and the CDR3 follows TCRdb's listing. Other DNA sequences in the sample encode the same CDR3. This chain links TRBV30 with TRBJ1-2; the table names TRBD1, a call not compared with the DNA. The CDR3 totals 13 residues, both ends included. Germline V CDR1 and CDR2: GTSNPN, SVGIG (reference sequence). The CDR3 reads CAWSVYLGQGSYL.

The gene calls are TRBV9 and TRBJ2-7, with 7 bases that match TRBD2. The CDR3 loop spans 14 amino acids. The germline V gene encodes CDR1 SGDLS and CDR2 YYNGEE. V lost 3 bases to trimming and J lost 6 bases; unmatched junction nucleotides: 9. The CDR3 DNA reads as TGTGCCAGCAGCGCCTCTAGCGGCCCTGGCGAGCAGTACTTC. Translation: CASSASSGPGEQYF.

Of note for this clone: The junction departs from germline at one end; a sequencing error may be responsible. The chain links TRBV30 to TRBJ2-3, with 7 nucleotides matching TRBD1. This CDR3 region has 14 residues. Germline CDR1 reads GTSNPN; CDR2 reads SVGIG (reference sequence). Here the CDR3 reads CAWSPTPTGDKQYF. The DNA for the CDR3 is TGTGCCTGGAGTCCGACACCTACAGGGGATAAGCAGTATTTT.

V is TRBV9 and J is TRBJ1-2; 8 bases fit TRBD1. The length of the CDR3 is 17 residues. Trimming took 1 base from V and 0 from J; bases not matched to a gene: 8. Per germline, CDR1 SGDLS and CDR2 YYNGEE. The CDR3 DNA is TGTGCCAGCAGCGTATCTGTGGGGACAGGAGCTAACTATGGCTACACCTTC. As protein: CASSVSVGTGANYGYTF.

The J gene is TRBJ1-2, the V gene TRBV5-4, with 7 bases lining up with TRBD1. The V and J ends lost 6 bases and 6 bases, in that order; junction bases with no gene match: 11. CDR3 size: 14 residues. Germline V gene data show CDR1 as SGHNT and CDR2 as YYREEE (reference sequence). The CDR3 sequence: CASTSKQGRDGYTF. DNA for the CDR3: TGTGCCAGCACCTCTAAACAGGGGCGGGATGGCTACACCTTC.

The gene calls are TRBV28 and TRBJ1-1, with a possible D match to TRBD1 (6 bases). The V end lost 8 bases, the J end lost 3 bases, and 19 bases lay between the germline ends. This CDR3 spans 15 amino acids. The germline V gene encodes CDR1 MDHEN and CDR2 SYDVKM. DNA of the CDR3: TGTGCCAGCTCCTGGGCGGGGGCGATTGACACTGAAGCTTTCTTT. Translation gives CASSWAGAIDTEAFF.

V and J are TRBV7-9 and TRBJ1-5; unclear D gene. The CDR3 is made up of 12 amino acids. Germline V gives CDR1 SEHNR, CDR2 FQNEAQ (reference sequence). V was pared by 1 base and J by 7 bases, with 5 bases between. CDR3 DNA sequence: TGTGCCAGCAGCTTAGAGAGCCAGCCCCAGCATTTT. As protein: CASSLESQPQHF.

V gene TRBV19 combines with J gene TRBJ1-5; D gene uncertain. This CDR3 comprises 15 residues. Deletions cut 5 bases from V and 2 bases from J, with 13 bases between. Germline CDR1 LNHDA, CDR2 SQIVND (reference sequence). The CDR3 here is CASSLAGWGNQPQHF. DNA for the CDR3: TGTGCCAGTAGTCTTGCGGGATGGGGCAATCAGCCCCAGCATTTT.

The rearrangement uses TRBV30 and TRBJ1-1; tentatively, D is TRBD1 (6 bases). This CDR3 has 17 residues. Trimming shortened V by 3 bases and J by 1 base, and 21 bases separated the two germline ends. Germline CDR1 GTSNPN, CDR2 SVGIG (reference sequence). The CDR3 DNA follows: TGTGCCTGGAGCCTTCCTTTTGAGACAGGCGAGAACACTGAAGCTTTCTTT. This encodes CAWSLPFETGENTEAFF.

V gene TRBV10-2 combines with J gene TRBJ1-2; the match to TRBD1 covers 9 bases. V was pared by 1 base and J by 5 bases, with 2 bases of the junction left unmatched. Germline lookup yields CDR1 WSHSY and CDR2 SAAADI. The CDR3 has 14 residues. The CDR3 loop is CASSELGQGYGYTF. CDR3 DNA: TGCGCCAGCAGTGAGTTGGGACAGGGATATGGCTACACCTTC.

The chain combines TRBV7-3 with TRBJ2-1, with TRBD2 matching over 7 bases. V lost 1 base, J lost 4 bases, and 4 bases stayed unmatched. The CDR3 contains 15 residues. The germline CDR1 and CDR2 sequences are SGHTA and FQGTGA. The CDR3 is CASSLSGGLYNEQFF. CDR3 nucleotides: TGTGCCAGCAGCTTAAGCGGGGGTTTATACAATGAGCAGTTCTTC.